The 27 T cell receptor beta chains below were found in one sample sequenced in a study of T-cell memory formation after mild COVID-19. A single record per CDR3 protein comes from TCRdb applying MiXCR to the 5' RACE reads. Of roughly 610,000 distinct CDR3 sequences detected, approximately 15% appear once; the ten largest clones hold roughly 7.7%. Sequences were obtained from PBMCs or a T cell subset sorted from them (not recorded which). The receptors here all came from an adult woman who had mild COVID-19 (a few samples of this study predate the infection). Cell type and time point are not known.

There are many counts of this clonotype. The gene calls are TRBV12-3 or TRBV12-4 and TRBJ2-1, with D possibly matching TRBD1 (6 bases). Trimming stripped 7 bases from V and 8 bases from J, with 15 bases between. This CDR3 has 13 residues. For the CDR3, the DNA is TGTGCCAGCAATCCACAGGGTTTGGATGAGCAGTTCTTC. Its translation: CASNPQGLDEQFF.

The chain has TRBV7-9 and TRBJ2-1, with a tentative D call TRBD2 (6 bases). Germline V gene sequence: CDR1 SEHNR, CDR2 FQNEAQ (reference sequence). The CDR3 runs to 11 residues. Trimming left V 10 bases short and J 9 bases short, with 13 bases between. CDR3 in DNA: TGTGCCATACAGGAGGGCGGTGAGCAGTTCTTC. It specifies CAIQEGGEQFF.

This clonotype has at least ten counts. This chain joins TRBV12-3 or TRBV12-4 and TRBJ2-1; 9 bases line up with TRBD2. The CDR3 runs 15 residues. The trim removed 5 bases at V and 8 bases at J, leaving 10 bases unmatched. This chain's CDR3 is CASSPSGNLRDEQFF. The CDR3 DNA reads TGTGCCAGCAGTCCTAGCGGGAACCTCCGGGATGAGCAGTTCTTC.

This clonotype was seen only a few times. V usage is TRBV18 and J usage is TRBJ2-1; D may be TRBD2 (6 bases). The CDR3 has 18 residues. V dropped 3 bases and J dropped 0 bases, with 18 bases sitting between them. CDR1 and CDR2 (germline): KGHSH, LQKENI. The CDR3 DNA sequence: TGTGCCAGCTCACCCCAGGGCCCAAGCGGGCGCTCCTACAATGAGCAGTTCTTC. This codes for CASSPQGPSGRSYNEQFF.

This clonotype was observed a few times. J is TRBJ2-6 and V is TRBV29-1, with 9 bases that match TRBD2. V was clipped by 5 bases and J by 0 bases; unmatched bases: 5. There are 16 residues in the CDR3. Germline CDR1 reads SQVTM; CDR2 reads ANQGSEA. In nucleotides, the CDR3 is TGCAGCGTTTTAAGCGGGGGGAGCTCTGGGGCCAACGTCCTGACTTTC. Its protein product is CSVLSGGSSGANVLTF.

This clonotype was seen a few times. The rearrangement links TRBV7-9 to TRBJ2-1; the D gene is possibly TRBD1 (6 bases). Germline V lookup: CDR1 SEHNR, CDR2 FQNEAQ (reference sequence). This CDR3 spans 12 amino acids. V lost 6 bases to trimming and J lost 6 bases, with 9 bases between them. The CDR3: CASRSGVNEQFF. CDR3 nucleotide sequence: TGTGCCAGCAGATCAGGGGTCAATGAGCAGTTCTTC. The full variable domain, rest sourced from reference TRBV7-9 and TRBJ2-1, is DTGVSQNPRHKITKRGQNVTFRCDPISEHNRLYWYRQTLGQGPEFLTYFQNEAQLEKSRLLSDRFSAERPKGSFSTLEIQRTEQGDSAMYLCASRSGVNEQFFGPGTRLTVL.

This clonotype was recorded a few times. The chain combines TRBV6-2 or TRBV6-3 with TRBJ1-1; D call uncertain. V shed 6 bases and J shed 7 bases, with 12 bases lying between them. This CDR3 spans 12 amino acids. The germline gives CDR1 MNHEY, CDR2 SVGEGT. The CDR3 spells CASSLIGLEAFF. CDR3 in DNA: TGTGCCAGCAGCCTGATAGGGCTTGAAGCTTTCTTT.

There are a few counts of this clonotype. The chain uses TRBV29-1 and TRBJ2-7; 8 bases fit TRBD1. This CDR3 is built from 12 residues. After removal of 4 bases from V and 5 bases from J, the junction contained 4 bases not matched to a gene. Germline CDR1 SQVTM, CDR2 ANQGSEA. The CDR3 nucleotides are TGCAGCGTTGCCGGACAGGGAAACGAGCAGTACTTC. Translating gives CSVAGQGNEQYF.

This clonotype was recorded a few times. Relative to the germline gene, one junction end is altered; a read error may explain this. The J gene is TRBJ2-3, the V gene TRBV2, with TRBD2 matching 7 bases. Germline V gene lookup returns CDR1 SNHLY and CDR2 FYNNEI. This CDR3 spans 13 amino acids. The CDR3 sequence is CASSSKERGTQNF. The CDR3 nucleotides are TGTGCCAGCAGCTCTAAAGAGCGGGGAACTCAGAATTTT.

The chain has TRBV5-6 and TRBJ1-1; possible D gene TRBD1, 5 bases. The CDR3 is 17 amino acids. Germline V gene lookup returns CDR1 SGHDT and CDR2 YYEEEE. V gave up 7 bases and J gave up 7 bases, with 29 bases separating them. CDR3 bases: TGTGCCAGCTCACAAGGGCTTGGCGTGGGACTCCGTGATGAAGCTTTCTTT. Its protein product is CASSQGLGVGLRDEAFF.

The chain couples TRBV14 to TRBJ1-5; possibly TRBD1 for D (5 bases). In germline, CDR1 is SGHDN, CDR2 FVKESK. The CDR3 spans 14 residues. With 4 bases removed from V and 5 bases from J, the gap between germline ends came to 12 bases. CDR3 DNA sequence: TGTGCCAGCAGCCCGAAGGGACCATATCAGCCCCAGCATTTT. The encoded protein is CASSPKGPYQPQHF.

This clonotype was seen a few times. This chain joins TRBV10-3 and TRBJ2-7; TRBD2 matches 12 bases. V trimming: 7 bases; J trimming: 7 bases; junction bases outside the gene matches: 8. Germline lookup yields CDR1 ENHRY and CDR2 SYGVKD. The CDR3 is made up of 14 amino acids. The CDR3 DNA follows: TGTGCCATCAACGGACTAGCGGGGACTGGTGAGCAGTACTTC. Protein product: CAINGLAGTGEQYF.

The chain combines TRBV24-1 with TRBJ1-5; 10 positions match TRBD1. CDR3 length equals 16 residues. The V and J ends lost 2 bases and 7 bases, in that order; junction bases with no gene match: 7. In germline, CDR1 is KGHDR, CDR2 SFDVKD. This CDR3 reads CATSDSGTGVRQPQHF. For the CDR3, the DNA is TGTGCCACCAGTGATTCCGGGACAGGGGTAAGGCAGCCCCAGCATTTT.

The gene calls are TRBV5-1 and TRBJ1-1; TRBD1 agrees at 11 bases. This CDR3 has 16 residues. The V segment lost 4 bases and the J segment 0 bases; nucleotides outside the gene matches: 5. Per germline, CDR1 SGHRS and CDR2 YFSETQ. The CDR3: CASSIRTGGMNTEAFF. Written as DNA, the CDR3 is TGCGCCAGCAGCATTCGGACAGGGGGCATGAACACTGAAGCTTTCTTT.

CDR3 coding DNA: TGTGCCATCAGTGAGGTCTCAGGGCTCCATGAGCAGTTCTTC. Translation gives CAISEVSGLHEQFF. This sequence joins TRBV10-3 and TRBJ2-1; tentatively, D is TRBD1 (5 bases). The CDR3 spans 14 residues. CDR1 and CDR2 (germline): ENHRY, SYGVKD. Between the trimmed V and J ends, which lost 2 bases and 8 bases, there was a span of 13 bases.

This clonotype has a count of ten or more. This chain joins TRBV19 and TRBJ1-5; D not resolved. The CDR3 is 16 residues long. Trimming removed 4 bases from V and 0 bases from J, with 13 bases in between. The germline gives CDR1 LNHDA, CDR2 SQIVND (reference sequence). The CDR3 loop is CASSTSGRLSNQPQHF. In DNA, the CDR3 is TGTGCCAGTAGTACCTCCGGACGGCTTAGCAATCAGCCCCAGCATTTT.

This chain joins TRBV20-1 and TRBJ2-1; TRBD1 agrees at 11 bases. The length of the CDR3 is 15 residues. CDR1 is DFQATT, CDR2 SNEGSKA, per germline (reference sequence). Trimming cost V 5 bases and J 1 base; bases outside gene matches: 4. CDR3 DNA sequence: TGCAGTGCTGGACAGGGGGCAGTGTCCTACAATGAGCAGTTCTTC. Translated: CSAGQGAVSYNEQFF.

The chain has TRBV6-4 and TRBJ1-5; D uncertain. V was clipped by 0 bases and J by 9 bases, with 9 bases between them. The germline CDR1 and CDR2 sequences are MRHNA and SNTAGT. The CDR3 has 13 amino acids. This CDR3 reads CASSDSPGLPQHF. CDR3 nucleotide sequence: TGTGCCAGCAGTGACTCCCCCGGTCTGCCCCAGCATTTT.

The V call is TRBV15, the J call TRBJ2-1; the D gene is possibly TRBD2 (6 bases). The V gene's germline CDR1 is LNHNV and CDR2 YYDKDF (reference sequence). CDR3 length: 15 residues. The V end lost 0 bases, the J end lost 9 bases, and 15 bases lay between the germline ends. CDR3 DNA: TGTGCCACCAGCAGAGAGAGGGACTCCCTCCTTGAGCAGTTCTTC. It specifies CATSRERDSLLEQFF.

In its sample, this clonotype was seen a few times. The gene calls are TRBV9 and TRBJ2-1, with D perhaps matching TRBD1 or TRBD2 (5 bases each). CDR1 and CDR2 from the germline V gene are SGDLS and YYNGEE. There are 20 residues in the CDR3. V was clipped by 0 bases and J by 3 bases, with 25 bases between them. The CDR3 region has the DNA TGTGCCAGCAGCGTAGGGGGGACGGGCCACCACGGGACGGTCTACAATGAGCAGTTCTTC. Protein: CASSVGGTGHHGTVYNEQFF. Full variable domain (remainder filled in from reference TRBV9 and TRBJ2-1): DSGVTQTPKHLITATGQRVTLRCSPRSGDLSVYWYQQSLDQGLQFLIQYYNGEERAKGNILERFSAQQFPDLHSELNLSSLELGDSALYFCASSVGGTGHHGTVYNEQFFGPGTRLTVL.

The chain joins TRBV11-3 to TRBJ1-2; D is perhaps TRBD1 (5 bases). The CDR3 sequence is 15 residues long. Germline V gives CDR1 SGHNT, CDR2 YENEEA. Trimming stripped 5 bases from V and 1 base from J, with 14 bases between. CDR3 sequence: CASSPGRDFNYGYTF. The CDR3 nucleotides read TGTGCCAGCAGCCCCGGCCGGGACTTTAACTATGGCTACACCTTC. Together with reference TRBV11-3 and TRBJ1-2, the CDR3 gives the full variable domain: EAGVVQSPRYKIIEKKQPVAFWCNPISGHNTLYWYLQNLGQGPELLIRYENEEAVDDSQLPKDRFSAERLKGVDSTLKIQPAELGDSAVYLCASSPGRDFNYGYTFGSGTRLTVV.

V usage is TRBV5-1 and J usage is TRBJ2-1; 10 bases align to TRBD1. Trimming removed 4 bases from V and 8 bases from J; junction bases left unmatched: 15. This CDR3 has 17 residues. Germline-derived CDR1 and CDR2 are SGHRS and YFSETQ. CDR3 region: CASSPTGDRGRMDEQFF. CDR3 bases: TGCGCCAGCAGCCCAACTGGAGACAGGGGGCGGATGGATGAGCAGTTCTTC.

The chain employs TRBV14 and TRBJ2-2; D remains unclear. V was pared by 2 bases and J by 6 bases, with 7 bases between. The CDR3 spans 13 residues. Germline CDR1 SGHDN, CDR2 FVKESK. CDR3 DNA sequence: TGTGCCAGCAGCCAATTGCCGGCCGGGGAGCTGTTTTTT. This encodes CASSQLPAGELFF.

On this clonotype itself: With only one base between it and a far larger clone, this is likely a read error. V is TRBV6-2 or TRBV6-3 and J is TRBJ2-2; no clear D gene. The CDR3 is 12 residues long. The germline V gene has CDR1 MNHEY and CDR2 SVGEGT. Between the trimmed V and J ends, which lost 10 bases and 0 bases, there was a span of 6 bases. CDR3 DNA: TGTGCCAACAGCCCGAACACCGGGGAGCTGTTTTTT. Protein product: CANSPNTGELFF.

This clonotype has more than one count but fewer than ten. The J gene is TRBJ1-1, the V gene TRBV6-5, with TRBD1 as a possible D gene (5 bases). CDR3 length: 14 amino acids. Trimming pared 0 bases from V and 4 bases from J, leaving 9 bases between. Per germline, CDR1 MNHEY and CDR2 SVGAGI. CDR3 sequence reads: CASSYSGTVTEAFF. The CDR3 bases are TGTGCCAGCAGTTACTCGGGGACGGTCACTGAAGCTTTCTTT.

This clonotype was counted only a few times. J is TRBJ1-1 and V is TRBV6-2 or TRBV6-3, with D tentatively TRBD1 (5 bases). The CDR3 runs to 15 residues. V was pared by 3 bases and J by 0 bases, with 11 bases between. Per the germline V gene, CDR1 is MNHEY and CDR2 is SVGEGT. The DNA of the CDR3 is TGTGCCAGCAGTTATCCTGGGACCCTGAACACTGAAGCTTTCTTT. Its translation is CASSYPGTLNTEAFF.

V is TRBV11-2 and J is TRBJ2-1; D unclear. Trimming left V 0 bases short and J 9 bases short, with 12 bases between. Germline CDR1 SGHAT, CDR2 FQNNGV. There are 14 residues in the CDR3. This CDR3 reads CASSLDVLTSEQFF. The CDR3 nucleotides read TGTGCCAGCAGCTTAGATGTATTGACCAGTGAGCAGTTCTTC.